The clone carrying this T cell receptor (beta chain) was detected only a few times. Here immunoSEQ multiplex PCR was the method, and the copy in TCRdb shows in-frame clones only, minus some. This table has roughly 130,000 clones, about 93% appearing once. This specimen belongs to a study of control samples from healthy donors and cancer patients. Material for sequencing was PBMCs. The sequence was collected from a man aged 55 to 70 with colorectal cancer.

This chain's CDR3 is CASSLGLAGNNEQFF. As DNA, the CDR3 is TGTGCCAGCAGCTTGGGACTAGCGGGGAACAATGAGCAGTTCTTC. The V and J genes are TRBV7-8 and TRBJ2-1; 13 bases line up with TRBD2. Germline-derived CDR1 and CDR2 are SGHVS and FQNEAQ. Trimming took 3 bases from V and 5 from J; bases not matched to a gene: 1. CDR3 length: 15 amino acids.